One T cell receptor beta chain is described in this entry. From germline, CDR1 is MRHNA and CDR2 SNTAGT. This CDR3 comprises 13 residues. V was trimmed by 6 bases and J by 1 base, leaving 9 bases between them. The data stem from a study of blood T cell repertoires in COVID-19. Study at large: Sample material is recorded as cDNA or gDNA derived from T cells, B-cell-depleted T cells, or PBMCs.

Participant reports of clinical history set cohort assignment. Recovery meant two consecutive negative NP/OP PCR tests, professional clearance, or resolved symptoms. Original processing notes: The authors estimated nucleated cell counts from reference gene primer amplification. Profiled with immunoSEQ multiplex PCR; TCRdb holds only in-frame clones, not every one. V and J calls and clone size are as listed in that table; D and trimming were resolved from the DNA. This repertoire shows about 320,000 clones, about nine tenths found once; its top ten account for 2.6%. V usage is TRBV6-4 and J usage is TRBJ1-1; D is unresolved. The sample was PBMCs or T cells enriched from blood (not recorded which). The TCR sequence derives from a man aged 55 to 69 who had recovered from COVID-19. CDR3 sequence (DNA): TGTGCCAGCAGGGCCACAGCGAACACTGAAGCTTTCTTT. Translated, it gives CASRATANTEAFF.